Given below is one T cell receptor beta chain in context. This sample stems from a study of preoperative IRX-2 immunotherapy in early breast cancer. The CDR3 is 15 amino acids. Germline CDR1 GTSNPN, CDR2 SVGIG (reference sequence). With 0 bases clipped from V and 4 bases from J, the junction kept 6 bases outside the gene matches. The treatment: preoperative locoregional IRX-2 cytokine immunotherapy. This phase Ib study tested locoregional IRX-2 cytokine immunotherapy given before surgery. The repertoire was sequenced with immunoSEQ multiplex PCR; TCRdb's copy has only in-frame clones and lacks some. In the table there are about 43,000 clones, about 95% of which are singletons.

The sequencing used tumor tissue, collected after IRX-2 immunotherapy. The sequence was collected from a human donor with breast cancer. The chain employs TRBV30 and TRBJ2-1, with 7 bases that match TRBD2. CDR3 in amino acids: CAWSVGLDRYNEQFF. For the CDR3, the DNA is TGTGCCTGGAGTGTCGGACTAGACAGATACAATGAGCAGTTCTTC.